This T cell receptor beta chain was recovered during a study of a mutant IDH1 vaccine in newly diagnosed glioma. Across the study: The study started vaccination 4-6 weeks after radiotherapy alone, or with temozolomide cycles. Most patients had radiochemotherapy with temozolomide before enrollment; others had one alone.

The CDR3 length is 13 residues. The V and J ends lost 1 base and 10 bases respectively, with 12 bases between them. Germline V gives CDR1 SGHNT, CDR2 YYREEE (reference sequence). Repertoires were generated with immunoSEQ multiplex PCR, while TCRdb's copy carries only in-frame clones and drops some. The sample consists of over 50,000 clones, around 80% of them appearing once. This clone was seen only once. What it recognizes is unknown. Documented time point: week 5, during vaccination. Each dose delivered 300 ug of mutant IDH1 20-mer peptide subcutaneously with imiquimod. This sequence was found in a man in his thirties or forties with glioma. The rearrangement uses TRBV5-4 and TRBJ2-1; the D gene is possibly TRBD2 (6 bases). The sequencing here drew on PBMCs, taken from a glioma patient whose treatment included an IDH1 peptide vaccine. DNA of the CDR3: TGTGCCAGCAGCTTGAGTCCCGCGGGGGAGCAGTTCTTC. Residues: CASSLSPAGEQFF.